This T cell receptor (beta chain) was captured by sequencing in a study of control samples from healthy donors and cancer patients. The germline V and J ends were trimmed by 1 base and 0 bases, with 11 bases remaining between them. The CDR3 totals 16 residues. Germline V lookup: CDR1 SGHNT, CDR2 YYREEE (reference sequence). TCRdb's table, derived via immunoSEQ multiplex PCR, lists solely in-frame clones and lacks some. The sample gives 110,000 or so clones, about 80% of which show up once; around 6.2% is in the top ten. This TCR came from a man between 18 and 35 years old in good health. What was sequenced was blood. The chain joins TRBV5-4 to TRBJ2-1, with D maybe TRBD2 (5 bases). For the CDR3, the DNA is TGTGCCAGCAGCTTGCCCGGGATCAGCTCCTACAATGAGCAGTTCTTC. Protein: CASSLPGISSYNEQFF. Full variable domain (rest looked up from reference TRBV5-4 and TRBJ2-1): ETGVTQSPTHLIKTRGQQVTLRCSSQSGHNTVSWYQQALGQGPQFIFQYYREEENGRGNFPPRFSGLQFPNYSSELNVNALELDDSALYLCASSLPGISSYNEQFFGPGTRLTVL.